The source of this TCR beta chain is a study of CD8 T cells in ankylosing spondylitis. Study observations and caveats: The study looked at matched synovial fluid samples from ankylosing spondylitis patients. Disease-linked clones were reported to be significantly enriched there. In ankylosing spondylitis blood, a motif of roughly eight highly homologous TCR beta variants appeared characteristic.

The CDR3 is 14 residues long. Germline values: CDR1 GTSNPN, CDR2 SVGIG (reference sequence). Trimming took 3 bases from V and 6 from J; bases not matched to a gene: 6. This clonotype was seen more than once but under ten times. Its antigen is not known. Generation of TCR beta libraries employed quantitative 5'-RACE incorporating molecular barcodes. MiXCR was run by TCRdb on the 5' RACE reads, yielding one entry per CDR3 protein. There are fewer than 130,000 distinct CDR3 sequences in the sample; about 25% occur only once, and 12% lies in the top ten. The chain uses TRBV30 and TRBJ2-1, with 9 bases matching TRBD1. Sequencing was performed on synovial fluid, either unsorted or a sorted T cell fraction (not recorded which). This TCR was sampled from a male donor with ankylosing spondylitis. The CDR3 region has the DNA TGTGCCTGGAGGGGGCGGGACAGGGTCAATGAGCAGTTCTTC. Its protein product is CAWRGRDRVNEQFF.